This T cell receptor beta chain was documented in a study of blood T cells in healthy people across ages. A second PCR, run for roughly 6 to 11 cycles, used a sample-barcoded 5' primer plus a J-beta primer mix. One entry per CDR3 protein, called by TCRdb with MiXCR from the 5' RACE reads. The table lists about 1.4 million distinct CDR3 sequences, 55% to 75% of them singletons. Germline CDR1 and CDR2: DFQATT and SNEGSKA (reference sequence). The CDR3 length is 12 residues. The clonotype was recovered from a man younger than 30 in good health. This chain joins TRBV20-1 and TRBJ2-4; D gene ambiguous. The J call may not be correct, given that the DNA end is closer to TRBJ2-7. Sequencing input: blood. The chain's CDR3 is CSAMIIDYEQYF. DNA of the CDR3: TGCAGTGCTATGATAATAGACTACGAGCAGTACTTC.